This TCR beta chain was identified in a study of shared clonotypes between healthy human individuals. Per the authors' pipeline: Sequence data from immunoSEQ were junction-only and lacked quality scores; consequently, filtering differed. TCRdb's table, derived via immunoSEQ multiplex PCR, lists solely in-frame clones and lacks some. That table furnishes V, J and clone size, whereas the DNA furnished D and trimming. The sample holds about 2.4 million clones; approximately 92% are singletons and the top ten take roughly 0.14%. This sequence was found in a young man in good health. Sequences were obtained from naive CD4+ T cells sorted from blood. The subset: CD45RA+ positively selected.

The CDR3 DNA sequence: TGTGCCAGCAGCGTATCTACCATACAGGGGGCCTATGGCTACACCTTC. It specifies CASSVSTIQGAYGYTF. The rearrangement links TRBV9 to TRBJ1-2; TRBD1 aligns across 9 bases. The germline V gene encodes CDR1 SGDLS and CDR2 YYNGEE. The CDR3 runs to 16 residues. V trimming: 1 base; J trimming: 4 bases; junction bases outside the gene matches: 8.